Below, 14 T cell receptor beta chains from the same sample are listed, as sequenced in a study of T cell changes during pregnancy in multiple sclerosis. TCRdb's table, derived via immunoSEQ multiplex PCR, lists solely in-frame clones and lacks some. The sample has 26,000 or so clones; around 90% are singletons. Sequenced material: CD4+ T cells from peripheral blood mononuclear cells, taken in the first trimester of pregnancy. All receptors come from a female donor in good health, enrolled as a control in a pregnancy study.

A note on this clone: Within the sample, other DNA sequences also encode this same CDR3. The chain uses TRBV5-1 and TRBJ2-3; 12 nucleotides line up with TRBD2. J gave up 2 bases and V 2 bases, and 3 bases lay outside the gene matches. From germline, CDR1 is SGHRS and CDR2 YFSETQ. The CDR3 contains 16 residues. CDR3 amino acids: CASSFLAGGPTDTQYF. In DNA form, the CDR3 reads TGCGCCAGCAGCTTCCTAGCGGGAGGGCCCACAGATACGCAGTATTTT.

The chain has TRBV7-2 and TRBJ2-5; TRBD2 aligns across 14 bases. Trimming cost V 1 base and J 2 bases; bases outside gene matches: 3. The CDR3 consists of 17 residues. Germline values: CDR1 SGHTA, CDR2 FQGNSA. The CDR3 is CASSLVRLAGGQETQYF. CDR3 DNA: TGTGCCAGCAGCTTAGTCAGACTAGCGGGAGGGCAAGAGACCCAGTACTTC. Complete variable domain (other parts from reference TRBV7-2 and TRBJ2-5): GAGVSQSPSNKVTEKGKDVELRCDPISGHTALYWYRQSLGQGLEFLIYFQGNSAPDKSGLPSDRFSAERTGGSVSTLTIQRTQQEDSAVYLCASSLVRLAGGQETQYFGPGTRLLVL.

The V gene is TRBV27, the J gene TRBJ1-3; D remains ambiguous. The CDR3 sequence is 14 residues long. Between the trimmed V and J ends, which lost 5 bases and 6 bases, there was a span of 14 bases. CDR1 is MNHEY, CDR2 SMNVEV, per germline (reference sequence). This CDR3 is CASSRRGGVNTIYF. The CDR3 bases are TGTGCCAGCAGTCGCCGGGGTGGGGTAAACACCATATATTTT.

V is TRBV9 and J is TRBJ2-5; 8 nucleotides agree with TRBD1. The germline V gene has CDR1 SGDLS and CDR2 YYNGEE. The CDR3 runs to 17 residues. With 0 bases clipped from V and 4 bases from J, the junction kept 11 bases outside the gene matches. CDR3 nucleotide sequence: TGTGCCAGCAGCGTAGGACAGGGGTTGGAGCTGGGAGAGACCCAGTACTTC. Residues: CASSVGQGLELGETQYF.

This clone showed up just once. The chain couples TRBV27 to TRBJ1-1; 7 bases fit TRBD1. Germline values: CDR1 MNHEY, CDR2 SMNVEV (reference sequence). The length of the CDR3 is 15 residues. Germline trimming cut 0 bases from V and 6 bases from J; bases unmatched to any gene: 7. As DNA, the CDR3 is TGTGCCAGCAGTTTATCGAACAGGGGATTGTCTGAAGCTTTCTTT. Its translation is CASSLSNRGLSEAFF.

The CDR3 DNA sequence: TGTGCCAGCAGCTTATTCAGAGGGAACACTGAAGCTTTCTTT. Translating gives CASSLFRGNTEAFF. The chain uses TRBV11-2 and TRBJ1-1; D call uncertain. With 2 bases removed from V and 1 base from J, the gap between germline ends came to 8 bases. Germline V gene data show CDR1 as SGHAT and CDR2 as FQNNGV. The length of the CDR3 is 14 residues.

This chain connects TRBV7-9 to TRBJ2-7; 11 nucleotides line up with TRBD2. The CDR3 has 15 amino acids. Germline V lookup: CDR1 SEHNR, CDR2 FQNEAQ (reference sequence). Trimming took 6 bases from V and 5 from J; bases not matched to a gene: 9. CDR3 sequence reads: CASSYPGLAVHEQYF. CDR3 DNA sequence: TGTGCCAGCAGTTATCCGGGACTAGCGGTCCACGAGCAGTACTTC.

The rearrangement links TRBV5-1 to TRBJ1-1; no definite D call. Germline CDR1 is SGHRS and CDR2 is YFSETQ. The V and J ends lost 2 bases and 1 base respectively, with 6 bases between them. CDR3 length equals 13 residues. The CDR3 DNA follows: TGCGCCAGCAGCTTCGCCGGGAACACTGAAGCTTTCTTT. This codes for CASSFAGNTEAFF.

This chain joins TRBV6-5 and TRBJ1-2; the D is unclear. Trimming removed 4 bases from V and 7 bases from J, with 7 bases in between. The CDR3 runs to 11 residues. Germline-derived CDR1 and CDR2 are MNHEY and SVGAGI. CDR3 amino acids: CASSSGSGYTF. The CDR3 DNA follows: TGTGCCAGCAGTTCCGGGTCTGGCTACACCTTC.

The chain combines TRBV14 with TRBJ2-1, with 7 bases that match TRBD2. Unmatched junction bases numbered 2, after V lost 0 bases and J lost 3 bases. The germline CDR1 and CDR2 sequences are SGHDN and FVKESK. The CDR3 is made up of 15 amino acids. The CDR3 DNA sequence: TGTGCCAGCAGCCAAGATGGGAGGGACTACAATGAGCAGTTCTTC. As protein: CASSQDGRDYNEQFF.

The chain is built from TRBV5-8 and TRBJ2-5, with 7 bases fitting TRBD2. Germline CDR1 reads SGHTS; CDR2 reads YDEGEE. J was trimmed by 7 bases and V by 4 bases; bases with no gene match: 13. This CDR3 spans 15 amino acids. CDR3 sequence (DNA): TGTGCCAGCAGCGCTCCGGGACTACATACGGCGACCCAGTACTTC. It translates to CASSAPGLHTATQYF.

V usage is TRBV15 and J usage is TRBJ1-1; maybe TRBD1 (5 bases). The germline gives CDR1 LNHNV, CDR2 YYDKDF (reference sequence). V was pared by 0 bases and J by 0 bases, with 20 bases between. This CDR3 is 19 amino acids long. CDR3 protein: CATSREGRAGNPVNTEAFF. For the CDR3, the DNA is TGTGCCACCAGCAGAGAGGGAAGGGCAGGGAACCCCGTGAACACTGAAGCTTTCTTT.

The chain joins TRBV29-1 to TRBJ2-3, with a tentative D call TRBD1 (6 bases). Germline lookup yields CDR1 SQVTM and CDR2 ANQGSEA. The CDR3 is 14 amino acids. The V end lost 4 bases, the J end lost 2 bases, and 13 bases lay between the germline ends. The CDR3 DNA reads TGCAGCGTTGCACAGGGTACCTACACAGATACGCAGTATTTT. Protein sequence: CSVAQGTYTDTQYF.

The chain uses TRBV4-2 and TRBJ2-3; TRBD2 matches 13 bases. The CDR3 consists of 20 residues. Trimming cost V 4 bases and J 1 base; bases outside gene matches: 14. Germline loops: CDR1 LGHNA, CDR2 YNFKEQ. CDR3 nucleotide sequence: TGTGCCAGCAGCCCTCTAACACTAGCGGGGGGGCCGGGTCGCACAGATACGCAGTATTTT. Amino acid sequence: CASSPLTLAGGPGRTDTQYF.